This is a list of T cell receptor beta chains from one sample in a study of CD8+ T cells in alopecia areata. Sequenced by immunoSEQ multiplex PCR; TCRdb stores in-frame clones only, minus some. The data contain over 200,000 clones, about 64% of them seen just once; the ten biggest clones take up around 4.2%. The specimen comprised CD4+ T cells sorted from blood, sampled at week 4, from a patient treated with tofacitinib. The source is a human donor with alopecia areata. Each CDR3 is given with its conserved first and last residue. A D gene is named only where the DNA matches it firmly. Not every row has a clone size; where given, it reads once, few, many or a size class.

V gene: TRBV30; J gene: TRBJ2-3; D gene: .; clone size: .; CDR3 protein: CAWSVKGSDTQYF; CDR3 DNA: TGTGCCTGGAGTGTTAAGGGGAGTGATACGCAGTATTTT
V gene: TRBV29-1; J gene: TRBJ2-5; D gene: TRBD1; clone size: .; CDR3 protein: CSSRQGRETQYF; CDR3 DNA: TGCAGCTCCCGACAGGGGAGAGAGACCCAGTACTTC
V gene: TRBV4-1; J gene: TRBJ2-5; D gene: .; clone size: .; CDR3 protein: CASSHSPPRRVQETQYF; CDR3 DNA: TGCGCCAGCAGCCATTCCCCCCCTCGGAGGGTACAAGAGACCCAGTACTTC
V gene: TRBV5-1; J gene: TRBJ2-3; D gene: .; clone size: .; CDR3 protein: CASSLGPSAGDTQYF; CDR3 DNA: TGCGCCAGCAGCTTGGGGCCGTCAGCAGGAGATACGCAGTATTTT
V gene: TRBV7-2; J gene: TRBJ1-1; D gene: TRBD1; clone size: .; CDR3 protein: CASSYGTVGEAFF; CDR3 DNA: TGTGCCAGCAGCTACGGGACAGTTGGTGAAGCTTTCTTT
V gene: TRBV18; J gene: TRBJ1-1; D gene: .; clone size: .; CDR3 protein: CASTRVVNTEAFF; CDR3 DNA: TGTGCCAGCACGAGGGTTGTGAACACTGAAGCTTTCTTT
V gene: TRBV19; J gene: TRBJ2-6; D gene: TRBD1; clone size: once; CDR3 protein: CASSVGTGFSGANVLTF; CDR3 DNA: TGTGCCAGTAGTGTGGGGACAGGTTTCTCTGGGGCCAACGTCCTGACTTTC
V gene: TRBV29-1; J gene: TRBJ2-7; D gene: .; clone size: few; CDR3 protein: CSARTAYEQYF; CDR3 DNA: TGCAGCGCCAGGACAGCCTACGAGCAGTACTTC
V gene: TRBV18; J gene: TRBJ2-5; D gene: TRBD1; clone size: .; CDR3 protein: CASSPLQGATETQYF; CDR3 DNA: TGTGCCAGCTCACCCTTACAGGGGGCAACGGAGACCCAGTACTTC
V gene: TRBV25-1; J gene: TRBJ2-2; D gene: TRBD2; clone size: .; CDR3 protein: CASRDSGGSGELFF; CDR3 DNA: TGTGCCAGCAGAGACAGCGGGGGATCCGGGGAGCTGTTTTTT
V gene: TRBV15; J gene: TRBJ2-2; D gene: .; clone size: .; CDR3 protein: CATSPGDTGELFF; CDR3 DNA: TGTGCCACCAGCCCGGGAGACACCGGGGAGCTGTTTTTT
V gene: TRBV6-5; J gene: TRBJ2-7; D gene: .; clone size: .; CDR3 protein: CASSSPDDHSYEQYF; CDR3 DNA: TGTGCCAGCAGTTCGCCTGATGACCACTCCTACGAGCAGTACTTC
V gene: TRBV5-1; J gene: TRBJ1-5; D gene: .; clone size: .; CDR3 protein: CASSLGTVSNQPQHF; CDR3 DNA: TGCGCCAGCAGCTTGGGGACAGTTAGCAATCAGCCCCAGCATTTT
V gene: TRBV15; J gene: TRBJ1-4; D gene: TRBD1; clone size: few; CDR3 protein: CATSRDSVGGLGEKLFF; CDR3 DNA: TGTGCCACCAGCAGAGATTCAGTAGGGGGCCTCGGTGAAAAACTGTTTTTT
V gene: TRBV7-8; J gene: TRBJ2-1; D gene: .; clone size: .; CDR3 protein: CASRPWGYQYNEQFF; CDR3 DNA: TGTGCCAGCAGGCCCTGGGGGTATCAGTACAATGAGCAGTTCTTC
V gene: TRBV5-1; J gene: TRBJ1-6; D gene: TRBD1; clone size: .; CDR3 protein: CASTSGTGPSPLHF; CDR3 DNA: TGCGCCAGCACCTCCGGGACAGGGCCTTCACCCCTCCACTTT
V gene: TRBV7-9; J gene: TRBJ2-7; D gene: .; clone size: few; CDR3 protein: CASSSTYEQYF; CDR3 DNA: TGTGCCAGCAGCTCAACCTACGAGCAGTACTTC
V gene: TRBV6-5; J gene: TRBJ2-1; D gene: .; clone size: .; CDR3 protein: CASSPPGPLSGQFF; CDR3 DNA: TGTGCCAGCAGTCCTCCCGGACCGCTCTCTGGGCAGTTCTTC
V gene: TRBV19; J gene: TRBJ1-2; D gene: .; clone size: .; CDR3 protein: CASLAGEIDGYTF; CDR3 DNA: TGTGCCAGTCTGGCAGGGGAAATCGATGGCTACACCTTC
V gene: TRBV18; J gene: TRBJ2-7; D gene: TRBD1; clone size: once; CDR3 protein: CASSRTGGDGYEQYF; CDR3 DNA: TGTGCCAGCTCACGGACAGGGGGCGACGGCTACGAGCAGTACTTC
V gene: TRBV5-1; J gene: TRBJ2-1; D gene: .; clone size: .; CDR3 protein: CASSSAGSEEFF; CDR3 DNA: TGCGCCAGCAGCTCCGCGGGATCGGAGGAGTTCTTC
V gene: TRBV6-5; J gene: TRBJ1-2; D gene: .; clone size: .; CDR3 protein: CASSPQFTRNYGYTF; CDR3 DNA: TGTGCCAGCAGTCCACAGTTCACCCGGAACTATGGCTACACCTTC
V gene: TRBV7-6; J gene: TRBJ2-3; D gene: .; clone size: .; CDR3 protein: CASSRLKGFTDTQYF; CDR3 DNA: TGTGCCAGCAGCCGCCTTAAAGGATTCACAGATACGCAGTATTTT
V gene: TRBV6-5; J gene: TRBJ2-1; D gene: .; clone size: few; CDR3 protein: CASSYFSFEVDNEQFF; CDR3 DNA: TGTGCCAGCAGTTACTTCTCATTTGAGGTGGACAATGAGCAGTTCTTC
V gene: TRBV7-2; J gene: TRBJ1-2; D gene: TRBD1; clone size: .; CDR3 protein: CASSPGQGLNYGYTF; CDR3 DNA: TGTGCCAGCAGCCCCGGACAGGGGCTTAACTATGGCTACACCTTC
V gene: TRBV29-1; J gene: TRBJ2-1; D gene: TRBD2; clone size: once; CDR3 protein: CSVRLAGPYNEQFF; CDR3 DNA: TGCAGCGTTCGATTAGCGGGGCCTTACAATGAGCAGTTCTTC
V gene: TRBV4-1; J gene: TRBJ2-1; D gene: TRBD1; clone size: .; CDR3 protein: CASSRGQASYNEQFF; CDR3 DNA: TGCGCCAGCAGCAGGGGACAGGCCTCCTACAATGAGCAGTTCTTC
V gene: TRBV6-5; J gene: TRBJ2-6; D gene: .; clone size: few; CDR3 protein: CATRRAGGANVLTF; CDR3 DNA: TGTGCCACTCGCCGCGCAGGAGGGGCCAACGTCCTGACTTTC
V gene: TRBV7-9; J gene: TRBJ1-4; D gene: TRBD1; clone size: once; CDR3 protein: CASEKDRNEKLFF; CDR3 DNA: TGTGCCAGCGAAAAGGACAGGAATGAAAAACTGTTTTTT
V gene: TRBV4-2; J gene: TRBJ2-2; D gene: .; clone size: .; CDR3 protein: CASSQGSGGNTGELFF; CDR3 DNA: TGTGCCAGCAGCCAGGGGTCGGGGGGCAACACCGGGGAGCTGTTTTTT
V gene: TRBV7-9; J gene: TRBJ2-5; D gene: .; clone size: .; CDR3 protein: CASSLGLYQETQYF; CDR3 DNA: TGTGCCAGCAGCTTGGGACTGTACCAAGAGACCCAGTACTTC
V gene: TRBV7-2; J gene: TRBJ2-3; D gene: .; clone size: .; CDR3 protein: CASSPKTDTQYF; CDR3 DNA: TGTGCCAGCAGCCCAAAAACAGATACGCAGTATTTT
V gene: TRBV2; J gene: TRBJ1-2; D gene: .; clone size: few; CDR3 protein: CASSVGLTRYGYTF; CDR3 DNA: TGTGCCAGCAGCGTGGGACTGACACGGTATGGCTACACCTTC
V gene: TRBV30; J gene: TRBJ1-2; D gene: .; clone size: .; CDR3 protein: CAWSRGTGGYTF; CDR3 DNA: TGTGCCTGGAGTAGGGGTACGGGTGGCTACACCTTC
V gene: TRBV4-1; J gene: TRBJ1-1; D gene: .; clone size: .; CDR3 protein: CASSQERRSTTEAFF; CDR3 DNA: TGCGCCAGCAGCCAAGAACGACGGAGTACCACTGAAGCTTTCTTT
V gene: TRBV7-2; J gene: TRBJ1-6; D gene: .; clone size: .; CDR3 protein: CASRTLPGHNSPLHF; CDR3 DNA: TGTGCCAGCAGAACTTTGCCGGGGCATAATTCACCCCTCCACTTT
V gene: TRBV10-3; J gene: TRBJ1-4; D gene: .; clone size: .; CDR3 protein: CAISAGGREKLFF; CDR3 DNA: TGTGCCATCAGTGCTGGGGGACGTGAAAAACTGTTTTTT
V gene: TRBV25-1; J gene: TRBJ1-6; D gene: .; clone size: once; CDR3 protein: CASSLQSSDNSPLHF; CDR3 DNA: TGTGCCAGCAGTTTACAGAGTAGCGATAATTCACCCCTCCACTTT
V gene: TRBV6-5; J gene: TRBJ1-2; D gene: .; clone size: .; CDR3 protein: CASSYGVAGAYTF; CDR3 DNA: TGTGCCAGCAGTTACGGCGTGGCAGGAGCCTACACCTTC
V gene: TRBV11-2; J gene: TRBJ2-1; D gene: TRBD2; clone size: .; CDR3 protein: CASSLERGGYNEQFF; CDR3 DNA: TGTGCCAGCAGCTTAGAGCGGGGGGGGTACAATGAGCAGTTCTTC
V gene: TRBV30; J gene: TRBJ2-7; D gene: TRBD1; clone size: .; CDR3 protein: CAWVTGGEQYF; CDR3 DNA: TGTGCCTGGGTTACAGGGGGCGAGCAGTACTTC
V gene: TRBV29-1; J gene: TRBJ1-1; D gene: TRBD1; clone size: .; CDR3 protein: CSAMTGANTEAFF; CDR3 DNA: TGCAGCGCGATGACAGGGGCAAACACTGAAGCTTTCTTT
V gene: TRBV12-2; J gene: TRBJ1-2; D gene: .; clone size: .; CDR3 protein: CASRLGGRAYYGYTF; CDR3 DNA: TGTGCAAGTCGCTTAGGGGGACGAGCATACTATGGCTACACCTTC
V gene: TRBV7-2; J gene: TRBJ2-2; D gene: TRBD2; clone size: .; CDR3 protein: CASRGLAGSGNTGELFF; CDR3 DNA: TGTGCCAGCCGAGGACTAGCGGGCAGTGGTAACACCGGGGAGCTGTTTTTT
V gene: TRBV29-1; J gene: TRBJ2-3; D gene: .; clone size: .; CDR3 protein: CSVAGTDTQYF; CDR3 DNA: TGCAGCGTCGCGGGCACAGATACGCAGTATTTT
V gene: TRBV7-9; J gene: TRBJ2-3; D gene: .; clone size: once; CDR3 protein: CASSSTAGSDTQYF; CDR3 DNA: TGTGCCAGCAGCTCGACGGCAGGGTCAGATACGCAGTATTTT
V gene: TRBV28; J gene: TRBJ2-1; D gene: .; clone size: .; CDR3 protein: CASSSYRAKEQFF; CDR3 DNA: TGTGCCAGCAGTTCGTACAGGGCGAAGGAGCAGTTCTTC
V gene: TRBV7-2; J gene: TRBJ2-7; D gene: TRBD2; clone size: .; CDR3 protein: CASSFALGLAGTYEQYF; CDR3 DNA: TGTGCCAGCAGCTTCGCCCTGGGGCTAGCGGGGACCTACGAGCAGTACTTC